The 17 T cell receptor beta chains presented below share a single source sample, sequenced in a study of PD-L1 blockade in urothelial cancer. Sequencing was performed with immunoSEQ multiplex PCR; in TCRdb, only in-frame clones are kept and a portion is missing. The sample lists 30,000 to 45,000 clones, around four fifths occurring once. Time point noted: peripheral blood 6 weeks after treatment start. The sequenced sample was PBMCs, obtained around atezolizumab (anti-PD-L1) treatment. Every receptor here comes from a middle-aged man with urothelial cancer.

The chain carries TRBV11-3 and TRBJ2-2, with no clear D. Per the germline V gene, CDR1 is SGHNT and CDR2 is YENEEA. This CDR3 is 13 amino acids long. Trimming removed 0 bases at V and 4 bases at J, with 3 bases between. The CDR3 DNA reads TGTGCCAGCAGCTTAGACTTCACCGGGGAGCTGTTTTTT. Its protein is CASSLDFTGELFF.

This clone showed up just once. The chain carries TRBV29-1 and TRBJ2-7; 9 bases align to TRBD2. Germline V gene lookup returns CDR1 SQVTM and CDR2 ANQGSEA. The CDR3 extends over 15 amino acids. V lost 1 base and J lost 2; bases outside the gene matches: 6. CDR3 DNA sequence: TGCAGCGTTGAAGCGCGGGGGGGTCTGACCTACGAGCAGTACTTC. Its translation is CSVEARGGLTYEQYF.

This chain joins TRBV9 and TRBJ1-1; TRBD1 matches 8 bases. The CDR3 is made up of 14 amino acids. Germline V lookup: CDR1 SGDLS, CDR2 YYNGEE. V gave up 4 bases and J gave up 1 base; unmatched junction bases: 3. CDR3 region: CASSFGQGNTEAFF. CDR3 in DNA: TGTGCCAGCAGCTTCGGACAGGGGAACACTGAAGCTTTCTTT.

J is TRBJ1-5 and V is TRBV28; 9 bases match TRBD1. The CDR3 runs 17 residues. Germline V gives CDR1 MDHEN, CDR2 SYDVKM. The V segment lost 2 bases and the J segment 3 bases; nucleotides outside the gene matches: 8. CDR3 amino acids: CASSLVLGQGNNQPQHF. For the CDR3, the DNA is TGTGCCAGCAGTTTAGTACTCGGACAGGGGAACAATCAGCCCCAGCATTTT. Full variable domain (remainder filled in from reference TRBV28 and TRBJ1-5): DVKVTQSSRYLVKRTGEKVFLECVQDMDHENMFWYRQDPGLGLRLIYFSYDVKMKEKGDIPEGYSVSREKKERFSLILESASTNQTSMYLCASSLVLGQGNNQPQHFGDGTRLSIL.

This chain uses TRBV7-9 with TRBJ1-1, with D unresolved. The V gene lost 4 bases and the J gene lost 10 bases, with 13 bases spanning the gap. The CDR3 is made up of 12 amino acids. Germline V gene sequence: CDR1 SEHNR, CDR2 FQNEAQ (reference sequence). The CDR3 spells CASSSGLKVAFF. In nucleotides, the CDR3 is TGTGCCAGCAGCTCGGGTTTAAAGGTAGCTTTCTTT. Combining the CDR3 with reference TRBV7-9 and TRBJ1-1 gives the whole variable domain DTGVSQNPRHKITKRGQNVTFRCDPISEHNRLYWYRQTLGQGPEFLTYFQNEAQLEKSRLLSDRFSAERPKGSFSTLEIQRTEQGDSAMYLCASSSGLKVAFFGQGTRLTVV.

The chain uses TRBV4-2 and TRBJ2-1; 9 bases line up with TRBD2. This CDR3 region has 14 residues. The trim removed 2 bases at V and 5 bases at J, leaving 1 base unmatched. Per the germline V gene, CDR1 is LGHNA and CDR2 is YNFKEQ. CDR3 amino acids: CASSQSSGDNEQFF. CDR3 DNA sequence: TGTGCCAGCAGCCAATCTAGCGGGGACAATGAGCAGTTCTTC.

The chain links TRBV27 to TRBJ1-3; D gene uncertain. V was trimmed by 8 bases and J by 4 bases, leaving 15 bases between them. Per germline, CDR1 MNHEY and CDR2 SMNVEV (reference sequence). This CDR3 contains 14 residues. The CDR3 spells CASGDPSLGNTIYF. The CDR3 nucleotides read TGTGCCAGCGGAGACCCCTCTCTGGGAAACACCATATATTTT.

The chain recombines TRBV5-4 with TRBJ2-7; 7 nucleotides align to TRBD2. The CDR3 length is 15 residues. V lost 2 bases to trimming and J lost 2 bases; unmatched junction nucleotides: 7. Per germline, CDR1 SGHNT and CDR2 YYREEE (reference sequence). CDR3 residues: CASSLSGTSPYEQYF. The DNA for the CDR3 is TGTGCCAGCAGCTTAAGCGGGACTTCCCCCTACGAGCAGTACTTC.

The chain uses TRBV7-9 and TRBJ2-3; 8 bases agree with TRBD2. V lost 1 base to trimming and J lost 1 base; unmatched junction nucleotides: 4. This CDR3 is 16 amino acids long. Germline CDR1 is SEHNR and CDR2 is FQNEAQ (reference sequence). CDR3 loop: CASSLGTSPGTDTQYF. For the CDR3, the DNA is TGTGCCAGCAGCTTAGGGACTAGCCCTGGCACAGATACGCAGTATTTT.

V and J are TRBV9 and TRBJ1-1; tentatively, D is TRBD1 (5 bases). Germline V gives CDR1 SGDLS, CDR2 YYNGEE. V lost 0 bases and J 1 base, leaving 13 bases between the germline ends. The CDR3 length is 16 residues. The CDR3 DNA reads as TGTGCCAGCAGCGTAGGGGACTCCATAAGGAACACTGAAGCTTTCTTT. This gives the protein CASSVGDSIRNTEAFF.

This rearrangement joins TRBV7-2 to TRBJ2-1; possibly TRBD1 for D (6 bases). Trimming cost V 5 bases and J 6 bases, with 17 bases left between them. The CDR3 length is 15 residues. Germline V CDR1 and CDR2: SGHTA, FQGNSA. This CDR3 reads CASSPRTARGNEQFF. The CDR3 bases are TGTGCCAGCAGCCCGAGGACAGCTAGGGGCAATGAGCAGTTCTTC.

CDR3 in DNA: TGTGCCAGCTCACTTAAGCGCACAGATACGCAGTATTTT. Its translation is CASSLKRTDTQYF. This chain connects TRBV18 to TRBJ2-3, with D unclear. V lost 4 bases, J lost 1 base, and 6 bases lay in between. CDR3 length: 13 residues. CDR1 is KGHSH and CDR2 is LQKENI in the germline V gene.

The chain links TRBV5-1 to TRBJ2-1; D may be TRBD1 (6 bases). CDR1 and CDR2 from the germline V gene are SGHRS and YFSETQ. V was shortened by 2 bases and J by 12 bases, with 15 bases between the two germline ends. This CDR3 contains 13 residues. The CDR3 loop is CASSLRQAAGQFF. CDR3 nucleotide sequence: TGCGCCAGCAGCTTAAGACAGGCGGCGGGGCAGTTCTTC.

The J gene is TRBJ1-5, the V gene TRBV19; 8 nucleotides agree with TRBD1. CDR1 and CDR2 (germline): LNHDA, SQIVND (reference sequence). V lost 8 bases to trimming and J lost 11 bases; unmatched junction nucleotides: 14. The CDR3 runs 14 residues. The CDR3 here is CASSDRAWDVAQHF. For the CDR3, the DNA is TGTGCCAGTTCGGACAGGGCCTGGGATGTGGCCCAGCATTTT.

The chain joins TRBV29-1 to TRBJ2-1, with 8 positions matching TRBD1. Looked up from germline, CDR1 is SQVTM and CDR2 is ANQGSEA. V trimming: 3 bases; J trimming: 7 bases; junction bases outside the gene matches: 11. This CDR3 has 15 amino acids. CDR3: CSVEGLDRVPNEQFF. In DNA, the CDR3 is TGCAGCGTTGAGGGACTGGACAGGGTCCCTAATGAGCAGTTCTTC.

Only one count was recorded for this clone. The chain uses TRBV28 and TRBJ1-1; 8 bases agree with TRBD1. The ends lost 10 bases at V and 2 bases at J; junction bases unmatched: 18. The CDR3 totals 17 residues. The V gene's germline CDR1 is MDHEN and CDR2 SYDVKM. CDR3: CATSPQAGGPSNTEAFF. The CDR3, as DNA: TGTGCCACGAGCCCCCAAGCAGGGGGCCCGTCAAACACTGAAGCTTTCTTT. The entire variable domain, with the rest obtained from reference TRBV28 and TRBJ1-1, is as follows: DVKVTQSSRYLVKRTGEKVFLECVQDMDHENMFWYRQDPGLGLRLIYFSYDVKMKEKGDIPEGYSVSREKKERFSLILESASTNQTSMYLCATSPQAGGPSNTEAFFGQGTRLTVV.

The chain links TRBV28 to TRBJ1-5; no clear D gene. The CDR3 extends over 14 amino acids. The V end lost 2 bases, the J end lost 7 bases, and 12 bases lay between the germline ends. Per germline, CDR1 MDHEN and CDR2 SYDVKM. The CDR3 region is CASSLSGRLQPQHF. CDR3 in DNA: TGTGCCAGCAGTTTAAGCGGTCGACTGCAGCCCCAGCATTTT.